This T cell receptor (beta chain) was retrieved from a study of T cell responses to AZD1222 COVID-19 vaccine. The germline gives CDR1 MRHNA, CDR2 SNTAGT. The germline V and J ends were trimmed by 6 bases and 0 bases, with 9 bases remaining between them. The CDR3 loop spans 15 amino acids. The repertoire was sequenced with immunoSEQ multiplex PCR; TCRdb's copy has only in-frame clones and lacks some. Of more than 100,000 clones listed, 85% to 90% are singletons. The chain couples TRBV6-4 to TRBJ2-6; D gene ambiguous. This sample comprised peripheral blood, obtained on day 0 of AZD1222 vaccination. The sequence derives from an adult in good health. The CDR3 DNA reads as TGTGCCAGCAGCCTCGACCGCTCTGGGGCCAACGTCCTGACTTTC. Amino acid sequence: CASSLDRSGANVLTF.